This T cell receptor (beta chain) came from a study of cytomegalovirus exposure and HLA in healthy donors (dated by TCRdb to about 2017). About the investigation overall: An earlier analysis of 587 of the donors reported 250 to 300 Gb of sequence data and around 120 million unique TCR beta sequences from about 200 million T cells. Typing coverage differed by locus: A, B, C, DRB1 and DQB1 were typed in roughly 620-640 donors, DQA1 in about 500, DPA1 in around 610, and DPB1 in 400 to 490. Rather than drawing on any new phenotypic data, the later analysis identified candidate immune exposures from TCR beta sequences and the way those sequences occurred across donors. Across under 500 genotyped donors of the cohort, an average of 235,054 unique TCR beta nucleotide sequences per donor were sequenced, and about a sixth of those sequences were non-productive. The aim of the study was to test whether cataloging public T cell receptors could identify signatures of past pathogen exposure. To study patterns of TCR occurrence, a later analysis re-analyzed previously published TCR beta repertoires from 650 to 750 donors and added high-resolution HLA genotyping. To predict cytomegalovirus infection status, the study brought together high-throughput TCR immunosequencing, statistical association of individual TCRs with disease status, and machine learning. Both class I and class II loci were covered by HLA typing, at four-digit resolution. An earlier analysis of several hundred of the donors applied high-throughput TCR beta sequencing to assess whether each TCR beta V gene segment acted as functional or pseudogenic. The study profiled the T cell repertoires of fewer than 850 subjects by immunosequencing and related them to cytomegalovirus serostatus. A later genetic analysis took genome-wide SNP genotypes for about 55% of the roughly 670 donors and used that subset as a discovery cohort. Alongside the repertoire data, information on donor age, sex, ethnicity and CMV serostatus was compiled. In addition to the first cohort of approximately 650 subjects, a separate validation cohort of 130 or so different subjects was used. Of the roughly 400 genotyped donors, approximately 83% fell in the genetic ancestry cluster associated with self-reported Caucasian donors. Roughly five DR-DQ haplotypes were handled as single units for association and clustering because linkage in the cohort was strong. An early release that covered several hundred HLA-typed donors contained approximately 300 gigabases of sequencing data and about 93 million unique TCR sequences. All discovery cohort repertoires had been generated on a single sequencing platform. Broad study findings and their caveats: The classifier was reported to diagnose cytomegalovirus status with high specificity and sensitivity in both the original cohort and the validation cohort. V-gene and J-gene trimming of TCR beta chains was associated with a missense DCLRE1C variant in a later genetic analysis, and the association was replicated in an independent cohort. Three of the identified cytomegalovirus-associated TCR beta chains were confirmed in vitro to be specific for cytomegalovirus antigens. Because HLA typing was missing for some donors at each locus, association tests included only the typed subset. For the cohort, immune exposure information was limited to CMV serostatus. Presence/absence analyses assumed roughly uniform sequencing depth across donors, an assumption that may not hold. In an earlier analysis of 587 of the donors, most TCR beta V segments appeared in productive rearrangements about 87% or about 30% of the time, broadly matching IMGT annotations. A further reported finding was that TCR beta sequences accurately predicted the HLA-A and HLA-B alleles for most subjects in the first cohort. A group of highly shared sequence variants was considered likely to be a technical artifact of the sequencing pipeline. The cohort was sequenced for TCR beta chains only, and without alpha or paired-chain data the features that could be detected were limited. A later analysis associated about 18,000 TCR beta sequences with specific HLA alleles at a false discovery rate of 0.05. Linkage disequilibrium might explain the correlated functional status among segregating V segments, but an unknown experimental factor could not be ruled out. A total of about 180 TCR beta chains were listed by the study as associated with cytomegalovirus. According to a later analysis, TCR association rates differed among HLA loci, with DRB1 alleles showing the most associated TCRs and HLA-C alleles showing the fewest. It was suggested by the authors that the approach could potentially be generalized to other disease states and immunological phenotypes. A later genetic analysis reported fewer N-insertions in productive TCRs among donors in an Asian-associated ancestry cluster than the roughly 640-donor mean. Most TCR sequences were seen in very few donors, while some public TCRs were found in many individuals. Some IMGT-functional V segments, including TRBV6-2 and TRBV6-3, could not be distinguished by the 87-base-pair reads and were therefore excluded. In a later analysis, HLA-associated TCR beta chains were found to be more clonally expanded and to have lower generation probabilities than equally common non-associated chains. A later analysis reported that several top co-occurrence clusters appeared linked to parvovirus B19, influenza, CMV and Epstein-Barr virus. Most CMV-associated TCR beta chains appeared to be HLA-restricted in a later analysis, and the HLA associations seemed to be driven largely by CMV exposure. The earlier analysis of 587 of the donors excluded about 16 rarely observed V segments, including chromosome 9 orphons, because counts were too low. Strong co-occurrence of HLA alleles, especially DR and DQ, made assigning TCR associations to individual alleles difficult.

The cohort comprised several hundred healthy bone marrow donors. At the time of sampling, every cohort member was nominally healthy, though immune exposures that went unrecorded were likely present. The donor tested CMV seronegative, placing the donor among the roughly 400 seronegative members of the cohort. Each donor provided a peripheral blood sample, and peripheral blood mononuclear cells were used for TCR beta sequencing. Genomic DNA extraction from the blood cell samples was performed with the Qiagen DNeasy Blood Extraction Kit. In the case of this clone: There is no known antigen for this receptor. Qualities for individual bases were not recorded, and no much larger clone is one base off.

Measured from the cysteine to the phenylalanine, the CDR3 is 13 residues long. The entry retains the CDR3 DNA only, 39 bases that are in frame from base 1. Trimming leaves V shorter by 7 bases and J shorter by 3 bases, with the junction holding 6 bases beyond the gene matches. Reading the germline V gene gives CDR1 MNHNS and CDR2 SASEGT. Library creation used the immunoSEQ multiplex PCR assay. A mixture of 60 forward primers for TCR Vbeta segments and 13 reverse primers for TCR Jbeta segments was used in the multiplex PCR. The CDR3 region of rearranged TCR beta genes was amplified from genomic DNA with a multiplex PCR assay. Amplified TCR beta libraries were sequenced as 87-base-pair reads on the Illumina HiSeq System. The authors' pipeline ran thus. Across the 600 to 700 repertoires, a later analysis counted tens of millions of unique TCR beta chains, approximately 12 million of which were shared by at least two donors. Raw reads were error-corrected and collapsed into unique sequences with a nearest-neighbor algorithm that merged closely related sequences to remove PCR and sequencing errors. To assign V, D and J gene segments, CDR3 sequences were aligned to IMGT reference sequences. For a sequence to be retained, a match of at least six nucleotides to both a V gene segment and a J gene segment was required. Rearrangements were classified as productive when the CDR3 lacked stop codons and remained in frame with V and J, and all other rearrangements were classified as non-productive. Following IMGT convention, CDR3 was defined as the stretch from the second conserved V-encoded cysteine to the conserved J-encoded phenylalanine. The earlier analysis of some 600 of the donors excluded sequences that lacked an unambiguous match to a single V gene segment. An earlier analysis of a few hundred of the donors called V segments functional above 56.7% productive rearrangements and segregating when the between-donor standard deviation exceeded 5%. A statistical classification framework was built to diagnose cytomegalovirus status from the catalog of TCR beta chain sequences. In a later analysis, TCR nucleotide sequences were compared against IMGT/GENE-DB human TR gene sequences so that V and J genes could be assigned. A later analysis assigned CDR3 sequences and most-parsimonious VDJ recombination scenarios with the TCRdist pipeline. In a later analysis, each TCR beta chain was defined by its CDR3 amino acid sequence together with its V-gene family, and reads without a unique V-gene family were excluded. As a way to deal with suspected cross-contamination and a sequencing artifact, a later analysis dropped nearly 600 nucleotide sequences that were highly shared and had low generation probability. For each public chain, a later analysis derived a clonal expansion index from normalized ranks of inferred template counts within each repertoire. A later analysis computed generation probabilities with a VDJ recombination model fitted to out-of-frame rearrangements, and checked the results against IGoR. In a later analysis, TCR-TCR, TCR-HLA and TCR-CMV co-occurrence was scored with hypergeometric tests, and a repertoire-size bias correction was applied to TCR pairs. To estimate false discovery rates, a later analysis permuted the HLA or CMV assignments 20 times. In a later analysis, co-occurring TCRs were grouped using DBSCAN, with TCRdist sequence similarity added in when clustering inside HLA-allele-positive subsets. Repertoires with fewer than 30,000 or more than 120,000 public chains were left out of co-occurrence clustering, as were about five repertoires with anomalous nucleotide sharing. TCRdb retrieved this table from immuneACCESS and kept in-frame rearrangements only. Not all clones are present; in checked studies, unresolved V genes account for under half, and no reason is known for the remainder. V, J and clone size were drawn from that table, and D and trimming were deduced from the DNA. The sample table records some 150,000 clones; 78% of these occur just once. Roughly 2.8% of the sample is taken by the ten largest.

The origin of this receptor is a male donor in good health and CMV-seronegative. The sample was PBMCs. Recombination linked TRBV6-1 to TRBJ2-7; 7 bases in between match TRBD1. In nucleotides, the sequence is TGTGCCAGCAATTACAGGGGAAACTACGAGCAGTACTTC. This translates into CASNYRGNYEQYF.